This T cell receptor beta chain was captured by sequencing in a study of Ad26.COV2.S vaccination and SARS-CoV-2 variants. The repertoire was sequenced with immunoSEQ multiplex PCR; TCRdb's copy has only in-frame clones and lacks some. This sample yields about 440,000 clones, of which about 92% are seen a single time; around 4.2% belongs to the top ten. The CDR3 has 12 amino acids. Germline V CDR1 and CDR2: SQVTM, ANQGSEA. Trimming took off 3 bases at V and 5 bases at J, with 10 bases between the two ends. Treatment here: 19 received Ad26.COV2.S at low or high dose, single or two shots; 5 received placebo; per-sample allocation not given. All samples were drawn on day 63, counting from the first vaccine or placebo injection. An 18-55-year-old adult in Boston served as donor.

This TCR derives from a person between 18 and 59 years old who received the Ad26.COV2.S COVID-19 vaccine or a placebo. V usage is TRBV29-1 and J usage is TRBJ1-1; no clear D gene. The sequencing used peripheral blood, collected in a trial of Ad26.COV2.S vaccine versus placebo. CDR3 sequence: CSVDIGGTEAFF. In DNA, the CDR3 is TGCAGCGTTGATATTGGCGGAACTGAAGCTTTCTTT.